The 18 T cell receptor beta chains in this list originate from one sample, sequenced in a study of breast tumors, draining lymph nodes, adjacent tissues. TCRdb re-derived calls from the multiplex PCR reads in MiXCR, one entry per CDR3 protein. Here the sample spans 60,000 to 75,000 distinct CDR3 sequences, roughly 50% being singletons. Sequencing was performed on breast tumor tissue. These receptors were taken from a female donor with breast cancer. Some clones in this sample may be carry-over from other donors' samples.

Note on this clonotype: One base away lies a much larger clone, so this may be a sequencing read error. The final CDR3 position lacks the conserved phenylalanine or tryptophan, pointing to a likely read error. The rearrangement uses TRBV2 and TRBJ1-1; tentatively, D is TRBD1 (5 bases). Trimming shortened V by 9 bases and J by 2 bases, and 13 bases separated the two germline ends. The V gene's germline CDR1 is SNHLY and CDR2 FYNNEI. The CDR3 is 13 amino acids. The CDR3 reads CASPNQGNTEAFI. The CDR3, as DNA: TGTGCCAGTCCCAATCAGGGCAACACTGAAGCTTTCATT.

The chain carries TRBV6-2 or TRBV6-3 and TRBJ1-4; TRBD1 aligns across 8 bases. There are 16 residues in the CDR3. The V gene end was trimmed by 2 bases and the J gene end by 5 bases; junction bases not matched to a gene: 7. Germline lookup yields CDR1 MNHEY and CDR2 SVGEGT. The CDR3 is CASSYGPGTGNEKLFF. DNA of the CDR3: TGTGCCAGCAGTTACGGACCGGGGACAGGCAATGAAAAACTGTTTTTT.

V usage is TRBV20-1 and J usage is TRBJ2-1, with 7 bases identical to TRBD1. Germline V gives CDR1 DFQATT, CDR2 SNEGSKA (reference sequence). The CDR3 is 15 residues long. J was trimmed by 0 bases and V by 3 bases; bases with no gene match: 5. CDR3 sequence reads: CSASGQAPSYNEQFF. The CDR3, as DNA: TGCAGTGCTAGCGGACAGGCGCCCTCCTACAATGAGCAGTTCTTC.

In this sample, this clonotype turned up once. The DNA for the CDR3 is TGTGCCAGCAGCTCTCTCTATAATTCACCCCTCCACTTT. It yields the protein CASSSLYNSPLHF. The V call is TRBV7-4, the J call TRBJ1-6; D not certain. Per the germline V gene, CDR1 is SGHVT and CDR2 is SQSDAQ. V lost 4 bases to trimming and J lost 3 bases, with 4 bases between them. This CDR3 is 13 amino acids long.

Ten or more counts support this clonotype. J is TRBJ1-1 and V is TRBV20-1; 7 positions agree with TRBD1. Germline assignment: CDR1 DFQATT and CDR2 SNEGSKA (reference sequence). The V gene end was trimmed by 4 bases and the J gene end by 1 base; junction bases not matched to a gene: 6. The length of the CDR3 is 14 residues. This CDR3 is CSATRDSQNTEAFF. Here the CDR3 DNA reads TGCAGTGCTACCCGGGACAGCCAGAACACTGAAGCTTTCTTT.

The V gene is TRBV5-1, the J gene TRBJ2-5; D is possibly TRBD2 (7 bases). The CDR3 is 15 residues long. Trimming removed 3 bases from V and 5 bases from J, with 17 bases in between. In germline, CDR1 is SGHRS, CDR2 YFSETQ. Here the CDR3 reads CASSYGQGGAETQYF. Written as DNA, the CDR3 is TGCGCCAGCAGCTACGGACAAGGGGGGGCGGAGACCCAGTACTTC.

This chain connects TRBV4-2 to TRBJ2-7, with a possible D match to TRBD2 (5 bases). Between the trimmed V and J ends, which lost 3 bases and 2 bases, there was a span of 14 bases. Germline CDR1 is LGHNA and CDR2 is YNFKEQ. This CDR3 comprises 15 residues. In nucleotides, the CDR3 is TGTGCCAGCAGCCAGTCTCAGGACTCAACCTACGAGCAGTACTTC. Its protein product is CASSQSQDSTYEQYF.

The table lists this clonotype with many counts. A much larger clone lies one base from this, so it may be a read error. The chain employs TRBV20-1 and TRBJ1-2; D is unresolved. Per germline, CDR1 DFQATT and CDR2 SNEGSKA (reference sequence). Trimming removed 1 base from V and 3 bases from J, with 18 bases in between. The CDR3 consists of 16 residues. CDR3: CSARASGGNAHYGYTF. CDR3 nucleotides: TGCAGTGCTAGAGCGTCGGGAGGGAACGCGCACTATGGCTACACCTTC.

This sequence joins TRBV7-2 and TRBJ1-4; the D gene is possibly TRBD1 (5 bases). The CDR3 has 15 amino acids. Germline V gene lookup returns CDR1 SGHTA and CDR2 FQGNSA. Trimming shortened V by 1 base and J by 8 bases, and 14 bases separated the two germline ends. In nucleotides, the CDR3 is TGTGCCAGCAGCTTAGGTTTGGGGTGGGACGAAAAACTGTTTTTT. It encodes CASSLGLGWDEKLFF.

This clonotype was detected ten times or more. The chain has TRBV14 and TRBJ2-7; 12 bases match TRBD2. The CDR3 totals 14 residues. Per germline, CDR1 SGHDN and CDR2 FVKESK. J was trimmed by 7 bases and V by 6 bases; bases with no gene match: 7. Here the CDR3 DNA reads TGTGCCAGCAGTCAGACTAGCGGGAGTCAAGAGCAGTACTTC. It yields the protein CASSQTSGSQEQYF.

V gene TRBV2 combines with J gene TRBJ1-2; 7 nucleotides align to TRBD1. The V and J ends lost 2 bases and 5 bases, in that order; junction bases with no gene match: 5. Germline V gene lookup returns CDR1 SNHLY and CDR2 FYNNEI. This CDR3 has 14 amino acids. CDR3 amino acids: CASSESGTVYGYTF. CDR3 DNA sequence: TGTGCCAGCAGTGAATCGGGGACAGTTTATGGCTACACCTTC. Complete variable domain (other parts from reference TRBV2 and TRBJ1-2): EPEVTQTPSHQVTQMGQEVILRCVPISNHLYFYWYRQILGQKVEFLVSFYNNEISEKSEIFDDQFSVERPDGSNFTLKIRSTKLEDSAMYFCASSESGTVYGYTFGSGTRLTVV.

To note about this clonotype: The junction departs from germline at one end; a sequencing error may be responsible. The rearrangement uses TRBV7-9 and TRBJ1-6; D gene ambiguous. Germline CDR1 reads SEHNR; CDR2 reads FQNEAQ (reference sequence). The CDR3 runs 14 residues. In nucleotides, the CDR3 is TGTGCCAGCAGTCGAGACCGGGCCAAATTCCCCCCCCACTTT. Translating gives CASSRDRAKFPPHF.

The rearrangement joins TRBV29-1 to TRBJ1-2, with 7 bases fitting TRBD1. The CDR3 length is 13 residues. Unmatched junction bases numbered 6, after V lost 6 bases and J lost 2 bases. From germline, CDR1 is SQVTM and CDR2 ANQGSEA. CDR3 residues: CSVFGQENYGYTF. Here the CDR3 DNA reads TGCAGCGTCTTCGGACAGGAGAACTATGGCTACACCTTC.

CDR3 region: CASSYGGTGNSPLHF. The CDR3 DNA is TGTGCCAGTAGTTACGGGGGGACTGGTAATTCACCCCTCCACTTT. V and J are TRBV19 and TRBJ1-6; possibly TRBD1 for D (5 bases). The CDR3 covers 15 residues. CDR1 is LNHDA and CDR2 is SQIVND in the germline V gene (reference sequence). V lost 5 bases and J 6 bases, leaving 14 bases between the germline ends. The full variable domain, its missing parts supplied by reference TRBV19 and TRBJ1-6, is DGGITQSPKYLFRKEGQNVTLSCEQNLNHDAMYWYRQDPGQGLRLIYYSQIVNDFQKGDIAEGYSVSREKKESFPLTVTSAQKNPTAFYLCASSYGGTGNSPLHFGNGTRLTVT.

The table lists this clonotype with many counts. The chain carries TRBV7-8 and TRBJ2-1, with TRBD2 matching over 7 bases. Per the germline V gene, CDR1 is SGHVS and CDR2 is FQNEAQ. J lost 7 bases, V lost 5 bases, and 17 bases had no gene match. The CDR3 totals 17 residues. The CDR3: CASSPPRRAGVLNEQFF. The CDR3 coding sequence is TGTGCCAGCAGCCCCCCCCGTCGGGCGGGAGTTTTGAATGAGCAGTTCTTC.

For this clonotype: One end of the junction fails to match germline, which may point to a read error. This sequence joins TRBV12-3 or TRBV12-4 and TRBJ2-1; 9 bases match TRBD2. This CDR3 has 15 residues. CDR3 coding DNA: TGTGCACTCCGAGCGGGGGGTTCGCAGTATAATGAGCAGCTCTTC. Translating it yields CALRAGGSQYNEQLF.

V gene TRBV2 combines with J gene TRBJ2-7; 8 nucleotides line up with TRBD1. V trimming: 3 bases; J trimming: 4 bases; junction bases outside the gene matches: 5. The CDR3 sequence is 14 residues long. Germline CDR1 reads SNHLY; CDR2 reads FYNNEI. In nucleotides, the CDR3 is TGTGCCAGCAGTGAGGCACAGGGGGAGTACGAGCAGTACTTC. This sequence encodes CASSEAQGEYEQYF.

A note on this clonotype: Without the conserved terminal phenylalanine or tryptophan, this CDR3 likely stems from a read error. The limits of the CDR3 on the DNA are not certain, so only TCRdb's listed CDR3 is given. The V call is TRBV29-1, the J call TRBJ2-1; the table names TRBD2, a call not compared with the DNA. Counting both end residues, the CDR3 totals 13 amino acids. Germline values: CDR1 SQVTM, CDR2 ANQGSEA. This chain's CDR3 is CSGLAGGVNWQFL.